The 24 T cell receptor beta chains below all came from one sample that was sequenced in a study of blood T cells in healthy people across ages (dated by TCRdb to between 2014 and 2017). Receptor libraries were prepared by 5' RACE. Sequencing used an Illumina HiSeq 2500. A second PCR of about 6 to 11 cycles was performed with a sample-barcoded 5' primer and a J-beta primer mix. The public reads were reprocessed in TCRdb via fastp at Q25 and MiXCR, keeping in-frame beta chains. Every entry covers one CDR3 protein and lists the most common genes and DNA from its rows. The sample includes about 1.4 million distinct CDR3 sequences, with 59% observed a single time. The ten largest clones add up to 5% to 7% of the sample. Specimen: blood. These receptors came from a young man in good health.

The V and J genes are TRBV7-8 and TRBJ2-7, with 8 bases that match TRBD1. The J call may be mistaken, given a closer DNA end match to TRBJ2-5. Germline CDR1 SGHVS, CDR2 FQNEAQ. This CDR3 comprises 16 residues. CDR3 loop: CASSLADRAYQETQYF. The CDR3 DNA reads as TGTGCCAGCAGCTTAGCGGACAGGGCATACCAAGAGACCCAGTACTTC.

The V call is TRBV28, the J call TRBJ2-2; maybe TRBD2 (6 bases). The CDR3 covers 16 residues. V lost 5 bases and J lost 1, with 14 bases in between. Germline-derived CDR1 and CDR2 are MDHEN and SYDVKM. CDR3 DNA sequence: TGTGCCAGCAGTCATTGGACTAACCGGAACACCGGGGAGCTGTTTTTT. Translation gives CASSHWTNRNTGELFF.

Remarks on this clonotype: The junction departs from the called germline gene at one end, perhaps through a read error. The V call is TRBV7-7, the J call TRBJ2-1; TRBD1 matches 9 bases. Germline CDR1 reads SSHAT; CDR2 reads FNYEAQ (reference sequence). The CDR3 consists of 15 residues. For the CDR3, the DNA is TGTGCTAGCAGCTTGGGGTCGGACAGGGGTAATGAGCAGTTCTTC. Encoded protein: CASSLGSDRGNEQFF.

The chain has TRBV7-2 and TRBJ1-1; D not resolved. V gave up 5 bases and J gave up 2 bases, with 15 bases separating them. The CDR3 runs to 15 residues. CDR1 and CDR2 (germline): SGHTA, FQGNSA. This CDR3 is CASSHRELLNTEAFF. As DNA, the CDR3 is TGTGCCAGCAGCCACCGGGAACTCTTAAACACTGAAGCTTTCTTT.

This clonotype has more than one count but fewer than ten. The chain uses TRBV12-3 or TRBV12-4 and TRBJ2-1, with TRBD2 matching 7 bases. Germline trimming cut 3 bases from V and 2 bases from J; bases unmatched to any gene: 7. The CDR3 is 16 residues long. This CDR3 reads CASSFMPGLPYNEQFF. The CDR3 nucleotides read TGTGCCAGCAGTTTCATGCCGGGACTACCCTACAATGAGCAGTTCTTC.

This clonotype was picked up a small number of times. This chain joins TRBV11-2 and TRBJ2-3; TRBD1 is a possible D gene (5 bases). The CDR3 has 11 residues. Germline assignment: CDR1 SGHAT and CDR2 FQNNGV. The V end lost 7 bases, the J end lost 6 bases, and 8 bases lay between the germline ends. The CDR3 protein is CASNPGDTQYF. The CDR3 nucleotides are TGTGCCAGCAACCCAGGGGATACGCAGTATTTT.

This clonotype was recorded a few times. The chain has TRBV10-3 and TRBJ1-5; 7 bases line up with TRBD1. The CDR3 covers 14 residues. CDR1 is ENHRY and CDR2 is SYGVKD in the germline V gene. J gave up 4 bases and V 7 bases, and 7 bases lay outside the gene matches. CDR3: CAINSGGPNQPQHF. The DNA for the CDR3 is TGTGCCATCAACTCAGGGGGGCCGAATCAGCCCCAGCATTTT.

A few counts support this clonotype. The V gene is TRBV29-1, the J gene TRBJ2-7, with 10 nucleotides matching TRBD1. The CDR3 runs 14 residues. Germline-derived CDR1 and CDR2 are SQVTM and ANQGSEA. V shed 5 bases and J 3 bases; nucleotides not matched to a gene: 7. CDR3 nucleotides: TGCAGCGTTCAGGACAGGGGGGTGGGCTACGAGCAGTACTTC. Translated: CSVQDRGVGYEQYF.

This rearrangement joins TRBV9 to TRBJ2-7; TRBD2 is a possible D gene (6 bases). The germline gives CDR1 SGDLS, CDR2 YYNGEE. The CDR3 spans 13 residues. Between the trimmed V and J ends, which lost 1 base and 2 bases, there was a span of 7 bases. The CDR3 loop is CASSVSGAYEQYF. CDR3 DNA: TGTGCCAGCAGCGTATCGGGGGCCTACGAGCAGTACTTC.

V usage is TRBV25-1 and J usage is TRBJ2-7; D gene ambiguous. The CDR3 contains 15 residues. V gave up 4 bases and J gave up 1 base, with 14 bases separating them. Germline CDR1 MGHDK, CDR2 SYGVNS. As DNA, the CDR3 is TGTGCCAGCAGTGCCACTTTCTTGCCGTCCTACGAGCAGTACTTC. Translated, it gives CASSATFLPSYEQYF.

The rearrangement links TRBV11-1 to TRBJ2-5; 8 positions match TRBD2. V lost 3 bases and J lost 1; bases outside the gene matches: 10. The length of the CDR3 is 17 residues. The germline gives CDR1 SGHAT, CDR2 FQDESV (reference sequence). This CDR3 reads CASSFVLAGIPQETQYF. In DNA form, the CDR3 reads TGTGCCAGCAGCTTCGTGTTAGCGGGGATCCCCCAAGAGACCCAGTACTTC.

The CDR3 spells CASSFSVSPPYEQYF. The CDR3 bases are TGTGCCAGCAGCTTTAGCGTTTCCCCTCCCTACGAGCAGTACTTC. The chain joins TRBV5-5 to TRBJ2-7, with D tentatively TRBD2 (5 bases). The CDR3 length is 15 residues. Trimming removed 2 bases from V and 2 bases from J, with 14 bases in between. CDR1 and CDR2 from the germline V gene are SGHKS and YYEKEE (reference sequence).

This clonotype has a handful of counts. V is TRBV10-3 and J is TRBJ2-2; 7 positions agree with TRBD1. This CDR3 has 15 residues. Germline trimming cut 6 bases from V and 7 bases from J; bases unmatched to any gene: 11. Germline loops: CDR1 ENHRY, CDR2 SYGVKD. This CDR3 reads CAISLGGEGIGELFF. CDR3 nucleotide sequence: TGTGCCATCAGCTTAGGGGGCGAAGGAATCGGGGAGCTGTTTTTT.

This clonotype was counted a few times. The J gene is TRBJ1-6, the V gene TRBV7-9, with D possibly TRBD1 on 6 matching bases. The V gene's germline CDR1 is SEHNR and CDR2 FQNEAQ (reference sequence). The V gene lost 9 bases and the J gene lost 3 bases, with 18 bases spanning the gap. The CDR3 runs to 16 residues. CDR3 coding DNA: TGTGCCAGTACCGTAATACAGGGCGACTATAATTCACCCCTCCACTTT. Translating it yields CASTVIQGDYNSPLHF.

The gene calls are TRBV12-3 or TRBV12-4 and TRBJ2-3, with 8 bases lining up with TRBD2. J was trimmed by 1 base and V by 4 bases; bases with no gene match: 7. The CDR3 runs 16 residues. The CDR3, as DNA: TGTGCCAGCAGTTCCCGGACTAGCACAGGCACAGATACGCAGTATTTT. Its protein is CASSSRTSTGTDTQYF.

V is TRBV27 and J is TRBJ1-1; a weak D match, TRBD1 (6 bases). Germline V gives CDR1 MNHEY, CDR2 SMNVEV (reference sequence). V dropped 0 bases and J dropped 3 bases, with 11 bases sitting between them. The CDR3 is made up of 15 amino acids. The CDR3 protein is CASSLSAGADTEAFF. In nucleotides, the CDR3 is TGTGCCAGCAGTTTATCGGCAGGGGCGGACACTGAAGCTTTCTTT.

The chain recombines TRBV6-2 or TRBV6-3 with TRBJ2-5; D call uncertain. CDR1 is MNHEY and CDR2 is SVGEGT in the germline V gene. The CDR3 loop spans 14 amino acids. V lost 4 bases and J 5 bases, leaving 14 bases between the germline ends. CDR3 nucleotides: TGTGCCAGCAGTTCTACCGGTAATCTCGAGACCCAGTACTTC. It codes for CASSSTGNLETQYF.

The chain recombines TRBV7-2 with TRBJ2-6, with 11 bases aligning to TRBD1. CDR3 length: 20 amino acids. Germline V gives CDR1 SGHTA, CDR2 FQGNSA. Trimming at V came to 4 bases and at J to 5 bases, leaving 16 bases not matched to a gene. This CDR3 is CTSSSRAGTGGRSWANVLTF. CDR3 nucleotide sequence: TGTACCAGCAGCTCTCGGGCCGGGACAGGGGGACGCAGCTGGGCCAACGTCCTGACTTTC.

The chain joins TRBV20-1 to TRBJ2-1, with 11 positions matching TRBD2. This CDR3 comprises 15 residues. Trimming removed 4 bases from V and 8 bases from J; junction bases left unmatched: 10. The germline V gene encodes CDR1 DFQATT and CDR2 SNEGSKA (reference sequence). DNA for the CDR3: TGCAGTGCTACCTCAATAGCGGGAGGGCCCGATGAGCAGTTCTTC. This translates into CSATSIAGGPDEQFF.

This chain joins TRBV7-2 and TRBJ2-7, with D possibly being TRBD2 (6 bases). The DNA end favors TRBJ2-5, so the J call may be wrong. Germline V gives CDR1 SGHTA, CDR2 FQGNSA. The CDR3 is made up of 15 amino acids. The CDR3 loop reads CASSLWRGPEETQYF. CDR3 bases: TGTGCCAGCAGCTTATGGCGGGGCCCTGAGGAGACCCAGTACTTC.

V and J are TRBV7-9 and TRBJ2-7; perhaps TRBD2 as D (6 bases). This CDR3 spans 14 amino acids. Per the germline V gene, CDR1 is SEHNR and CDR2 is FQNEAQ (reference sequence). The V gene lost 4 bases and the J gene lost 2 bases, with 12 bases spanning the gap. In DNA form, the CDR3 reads TGTGCCAGCAGCTCACGGGACTGGACCTACGAGCAGTACTTC. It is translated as CASSSRDWTYEQYF.

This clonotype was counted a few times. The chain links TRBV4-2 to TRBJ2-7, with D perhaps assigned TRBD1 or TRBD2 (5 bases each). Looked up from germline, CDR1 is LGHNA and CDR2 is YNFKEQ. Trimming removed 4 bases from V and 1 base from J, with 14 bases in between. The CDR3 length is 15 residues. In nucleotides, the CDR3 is TGTGCCAGCAGCCCCCGGGACCAAAGTTCCTACGAGCAGTACTTC. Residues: CASSPRDQSSYEQYF.

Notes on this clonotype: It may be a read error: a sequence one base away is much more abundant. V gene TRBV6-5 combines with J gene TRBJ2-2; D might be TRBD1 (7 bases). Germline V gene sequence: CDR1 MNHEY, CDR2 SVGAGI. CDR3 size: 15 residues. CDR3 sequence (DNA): TGTGCCAGCAGTACTGGGACAGCTACTACCGGGGGGCTGTTTTTT. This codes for CASSTGTATTGGLFF.

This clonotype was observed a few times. The CDR3 sequence: CASSSSAGELFF. For the CDR3, the DNA is TGTGCCAGCAGCTCCTCGGCCGGGGAGCTGTTTTTT. This chain joins TRBV7-9 and TRBJ2-2; no clear D gene. V gave up 4 bases and J gave up 6 bases, with 6 bases separating them. The CDR3 sequence is 12 residues long. Germline CDR1 SEHNR, CDR2 FQNEAQ (reference sequence).